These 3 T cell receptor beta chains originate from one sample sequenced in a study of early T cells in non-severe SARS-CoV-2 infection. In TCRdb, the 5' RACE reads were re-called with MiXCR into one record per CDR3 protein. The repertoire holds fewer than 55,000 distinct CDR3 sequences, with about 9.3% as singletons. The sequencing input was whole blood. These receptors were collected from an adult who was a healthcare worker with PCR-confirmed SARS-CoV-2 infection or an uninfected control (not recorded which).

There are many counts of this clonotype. CDR3: CASSPAGAGEQYF. The CDR3, as DNA: TGTGCCAGCTCACCTGCAGGGGCGGGGGAGCAGTACTTC. The V and J genes are TRBV18 and TRBJ2-7; perhaps D is TRBD1 or TRBD2 (6 bases each). Germline CDR1 reads KGHSH; CDR2 reads LQKENI. This CDR3 spans 13 amino acids. The V gene lost 3 bases and the J gene lost 7 bases, with 13 bases spanning the gap.

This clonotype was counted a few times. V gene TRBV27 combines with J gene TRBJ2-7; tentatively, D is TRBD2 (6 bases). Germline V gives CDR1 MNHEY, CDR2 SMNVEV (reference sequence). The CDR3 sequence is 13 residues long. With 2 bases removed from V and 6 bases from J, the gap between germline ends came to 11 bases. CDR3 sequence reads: CASSLDRDFEQYF. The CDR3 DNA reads TGTGCCAGCAGTTTAGACCGGGACTTCGAGCAGTACTTC.

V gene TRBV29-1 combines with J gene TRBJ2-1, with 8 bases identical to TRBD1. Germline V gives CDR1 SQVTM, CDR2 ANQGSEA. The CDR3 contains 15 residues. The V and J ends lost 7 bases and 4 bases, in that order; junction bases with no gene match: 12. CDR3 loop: CSAENPDRVYNEQFF. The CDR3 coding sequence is TGCAGCGCAGAAAATCCGGACAGGGTGTACAATGAGCAGTTCTTC.